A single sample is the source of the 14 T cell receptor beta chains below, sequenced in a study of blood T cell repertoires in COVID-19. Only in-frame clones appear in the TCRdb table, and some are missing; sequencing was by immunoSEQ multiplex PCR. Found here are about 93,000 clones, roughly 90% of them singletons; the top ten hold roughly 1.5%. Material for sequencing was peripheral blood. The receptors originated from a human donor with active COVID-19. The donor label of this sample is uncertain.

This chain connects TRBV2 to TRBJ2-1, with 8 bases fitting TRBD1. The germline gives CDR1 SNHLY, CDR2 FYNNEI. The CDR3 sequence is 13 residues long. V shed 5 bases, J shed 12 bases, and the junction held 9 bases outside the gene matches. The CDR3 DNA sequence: TGTGCCAGCAGTTTGTCCTTTGGACAGGGGCAGTTCTTC. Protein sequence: CASSLSFGQGQFF.

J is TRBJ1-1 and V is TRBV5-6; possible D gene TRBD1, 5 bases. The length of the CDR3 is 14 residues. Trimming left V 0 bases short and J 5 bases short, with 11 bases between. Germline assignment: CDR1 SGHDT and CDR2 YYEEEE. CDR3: CASSLVRRGTEAFF. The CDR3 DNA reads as TGTGCCAGCAGCTTGGTGCGGAGGGGAACTGAAGCTTTCTTT.

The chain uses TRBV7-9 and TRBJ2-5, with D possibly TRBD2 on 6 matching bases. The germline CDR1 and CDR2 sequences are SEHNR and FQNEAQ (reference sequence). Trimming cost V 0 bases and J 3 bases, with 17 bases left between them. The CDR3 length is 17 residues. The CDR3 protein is CASSLAPHRDFEETQYF. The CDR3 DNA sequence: TGTGCCAGCAGCTTAGCCCCTCATAGGGACTTTGAAGAGACCCAGTACTTC.

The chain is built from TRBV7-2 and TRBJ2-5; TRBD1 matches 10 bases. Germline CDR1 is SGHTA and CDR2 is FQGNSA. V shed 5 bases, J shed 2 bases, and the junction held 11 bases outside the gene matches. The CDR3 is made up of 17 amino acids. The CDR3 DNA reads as TGTGCCAGCAGCCCTCAACCGCCGGGACAGGGGCAAGAGACCCAGTACTTC. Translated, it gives CASSPQPPGQGQETQYF.

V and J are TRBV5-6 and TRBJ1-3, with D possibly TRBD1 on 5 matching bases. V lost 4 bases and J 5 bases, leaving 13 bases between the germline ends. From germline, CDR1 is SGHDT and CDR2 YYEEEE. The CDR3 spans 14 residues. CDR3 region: CASSRGGSRNTIYF. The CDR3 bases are TGTGCCAGCAGCCGCGGGGGTAGTAGAAACACCATATATTTT.

CDR3 residues: CASSVDHGGETQYF. The CDR3 DNA is TGTGCCAGCAGCGTAGACCACGGGGGGGAGACCCAGTACTTC. The chain carries TRBV9 and TRBJ2-5; 7 bases agree with TRBD2. The CDR3 runs to 14 residues. Trimming cost V 0 bases and J 5 bases; bases outside gene matches: 4. Germline-derived CDR1 and CDR2 are SGDLS and YYNGEE.

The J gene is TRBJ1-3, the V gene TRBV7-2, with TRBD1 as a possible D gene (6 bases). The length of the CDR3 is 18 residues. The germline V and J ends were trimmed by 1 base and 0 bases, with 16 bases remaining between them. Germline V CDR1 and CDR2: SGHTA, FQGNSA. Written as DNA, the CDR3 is TGTGCCAGCAGCTTAGTAAGCTTCAGGGGTCTCTCTGGAAACACCATATATTTT. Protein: CASSLVSFRGLSGNTIYF.

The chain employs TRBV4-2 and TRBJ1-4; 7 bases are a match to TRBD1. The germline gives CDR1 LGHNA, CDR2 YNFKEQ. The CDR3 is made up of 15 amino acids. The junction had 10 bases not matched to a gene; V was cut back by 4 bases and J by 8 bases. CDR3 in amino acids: CASSLRQGVGEKLFF. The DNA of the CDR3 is TGTGCCAGCAGCCTCCGACAGGGAGTGGGAGAAAAACTGTTTTTT.

CDR3 loop: CASSDPTTGGGTGELFF. The CDR3 coding sequence is TGTGCCAGCAGTGATCCCACGACAGGGGGGGGCACCGGGGAGCTGTTTTTT. This chain connects TRBV6-1 to TRBJ2-2, with 9 bases fitting TRBD1. The CDR3 contains 17 residues. Losses at the gene ends were 3 bases for V and 4 bases for J; bases not matched to a gene: 9. The germline V gene has CDR1 MNHNS and CDR2 SASEGT.

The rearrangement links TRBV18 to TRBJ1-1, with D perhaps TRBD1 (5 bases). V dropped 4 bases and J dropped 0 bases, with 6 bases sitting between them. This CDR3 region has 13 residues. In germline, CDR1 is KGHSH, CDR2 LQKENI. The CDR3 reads CASSQTVNTEAFF. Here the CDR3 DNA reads TGTGCCAGCTCACAGACAGTGAACACTGAAGCTTTCTTT.

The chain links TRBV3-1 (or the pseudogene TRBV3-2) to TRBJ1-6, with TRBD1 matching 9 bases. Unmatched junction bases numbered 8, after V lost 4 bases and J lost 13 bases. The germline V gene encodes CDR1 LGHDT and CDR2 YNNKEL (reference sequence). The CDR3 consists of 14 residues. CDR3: CASSPDRGDGPLHF. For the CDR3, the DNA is TGTGCCAGCAGCCCCGACAGGGGGGATGGCCCCCTCCACTTT.

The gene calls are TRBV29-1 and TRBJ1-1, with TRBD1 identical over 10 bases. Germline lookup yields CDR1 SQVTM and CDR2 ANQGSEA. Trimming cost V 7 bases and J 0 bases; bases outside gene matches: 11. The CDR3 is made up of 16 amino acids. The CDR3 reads CSAGGRQGAVNTEAFF. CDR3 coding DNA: TGCAGCGCCGGAGGGAGACAGGGGGCTGTGAACACTGAAGCTTTCTTT.

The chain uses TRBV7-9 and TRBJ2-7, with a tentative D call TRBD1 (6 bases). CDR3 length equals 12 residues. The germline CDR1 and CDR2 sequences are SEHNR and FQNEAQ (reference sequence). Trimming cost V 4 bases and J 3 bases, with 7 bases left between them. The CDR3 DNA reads TGTGCCAGCAGCTCACAGGGCTACGAGCAGTACTTC. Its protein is CASSSQGYEQYF.

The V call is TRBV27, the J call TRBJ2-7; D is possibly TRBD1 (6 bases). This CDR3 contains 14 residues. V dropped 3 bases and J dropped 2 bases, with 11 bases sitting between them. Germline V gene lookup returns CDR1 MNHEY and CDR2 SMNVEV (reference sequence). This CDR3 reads CASSFGTRTYEQYF. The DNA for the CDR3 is TGTGCCAGCAGTTTCGGGACACGAACCTACGAGCAGTACTTC.